These 29 T cell receptor beta chains share one sample of origin, sequenced in a study of shared clonotypes between healthy human individuals. TCRdb keeps only in-frame clones here, not all; method: immunoSEQ multiplex PCR. The sample lists around 700,000 clones, more than 70% seen once, with 1.8% in the top ten. Sequenced sample: memory CD4+ T cells sorted from blood. As for subset: CD45RA-negative fraction. The receptors come from a woman aged 30 to 39 in good health.

Notes on this clone: This CDR3 is also generated by other DNA sequences in the sample. The V call is TRBV5-1, the J call TRBJ1-3, with 7 bases lining up with TRBD1. The CDR3 runs 14 residues. Germline V gives CDR1 SGHRS, CDR2 YFSETQ. The trim removed 6 bases at V and 4 bases at J, leaving 7 bases unmatched. CDR3 residues: CASTPGTDGNTIYF. The CDR3 coding sequence is TGCGCCAGCACCCCCGGGACAGACGGAAACACCATATATTTT.

The chain couples TRBV28 to TRBJ2-7; TRBD1 is a possible D gene (5 bases). The CDR3 covers 14 residues. The V and J ends lost 6 bases and 2 bases respectively, with 14 bases between them. The germline gives CDR1 MDHEN, CDR2 SYDVKM. The DNA of the CDR3 is TGTGCCAGCAGAACCCCTGACAGCACCTACGAGCAGTACTTC. This codes for CASRTPDSTYEQYF.

This clone was picked up one time. This chain joins TRBV7-8 and TRBJ1-5, with 10 bases that match TRBD1. Per the germline V gene, CDR1 is SGHVS and CDR2 is FQNEAQ. After removal of 3 bases from V and 2 bases from J, the junction contained 4 bases not matched to a gene. The CDR3 covers 16 residues. The CDR3: CASSLRDRGGNQPQHF. The CDR3 coding sequence is TGTGCCAGCAGCTTGCGGGACAGGGGCGGCAATCAGCCCCAGCATTTT.

This clone was detected ten times or more. V gene TRBV7-2 combines with J gene TRBJ1-3, with a weak D call TRBD1 (6 bases). The CDR3 consists of 14 residues. Germline lookup yields CDR1 SGHTA and CDR2 FQGNSA. V lost 4 bases to trimming and J lost 3 bases, with 10 bases between them. This CDR3 is CASSSQGGGNTIYF. CDR3 nucleotide sequence: TGTGCCAGCAGCTCACAGGGAGGTGGAAACACCATATATTTT.

The gene calls are TRBV18 and TRBJ1-1; D gene ambiguous. The V end was cut by 11 bases, the J end by 3 bases, with 10 bases between. The CDR3 totals 11 residues. Germline V lookup: CDR1 KGHSH, CDR2 LQKENI. This chain's CDR3 is CASGDYTEAFF. CDR3 DNA: TGTGCCTCGGGCGACTACACTGAAGCTTTCTTT.

The DNA for the CDR3 is TGTGCCAGCAGTGGGGAAGGGGATAGCGACCCCTACGAGCAGTACTTC. As protein: CASSGEGDSDPYEQYF. The V and J genes are TRBV28 and TRBJ2-7; possibly TRBD1 or TRBD2 for D (5 bases each). CDR1 MDHEN and CDR2 SYDVKM come from the germline V gene. Trimming removed 5 bases at V and 2 bases at J, with 19 bases between. The CDR3 is made up of 16 amino acids.

This chain connects TRBV30 to TRBJ1-4, with D possibly matching TRBD1 (5 bases). The V gene lost 3 bases and the J gene lost 5 bases, with 13 bases spanning the gap. This CDR3 has 14 amino acids. The germline V gene has CDR1 GTSNPN and CDR2 SVGIG (reference sequence). CDR3 bases: TGTGCCTGGAGCGGGGGAGGTAAAAATGAAAAACTGTTTTTT. It translates to CAWSGGGKNEKLFF. The whole variable domain, remainder taken from reference TRBV30 and TRBJ1-4, is SQTIHQWPATLVQPVGSPLSLECTVEGTSNPNLYWYRQAAGRGLQLLFYSVGIGQISSEVPQNLSASRPQDRQFILSSKKLLLSDSGFYLCAWSGGGKNEKLFFGSGTQLSVL.

The V gene is TRBV18, the J gene TRBJ1-1, with 7 bases lining up with TRBD1. This CDR3 is built from 15 residues. The germline CDR1 and CDR2 sequences are KGHSH and LQKENI. V was pared by 3 bases and J by 1 base, with 5 bases of the junction left unmatched. The DNA of the CDR3 is TGTGCCAGCTCACCGACAGGGTCACCGAACACTGAAGCTTTCTTT. Protein: CASSPTGSPNTEAFF.

This chain links TRBV19 with TRBJ2-1; TRBD2 agrees at 7 bases. In germline, CDR1 is LNHDA, CDR2 SQIVND (reference sequence). V trimming: 4 bases; J trimming: 0 bases; junction bases outside the gene matches: 9. This CDR3 comprises 17 residues. CDR3 amino acids: CASSRLAGGSSYNEQFF. DNA of the CDR3: TGTGCCAGTAGTAGACTCGCAGGCGGGAGCTCCTACAATGAGCAGTTCTTC.

This chain uses TRBV28 with TRBJ2-3; D uncertain. V lost 5 bases, J lost 3 bases, and 9 bases lay in between. Per germline, CDR1 MDHEN and CDR2 SYDVKM. The CDR3 spans 13 residues. The CDR3 coding sequence is TGTGCCAGCAGTGGCTCGAGAACAGATACGCAGTATTTT. Amino acid sequence: CASSGSRTDTQYF.

This clone was seen ten or more times. This chain uses TRBV28 with TRBJ1-5, with 12 bases lining up with TRBD1. This CDR3 is built from 16 residues. Trimming took 5 bases from V and 11 from J; bases not matched to a gene: 13. Germline CDR1 is MDHEN and CDR2 is SYDVKM. The CDR3 loop is CASSPPPGQGAWSQHF. The CDR3 DNA reads TGTGCCAGCAGTCCGCCTCCGGGACAGGGGGCATGGTCCCAGCATTTT.

J is TRBJ2-7 and V is TRBV5-1; D is ambiguous. The CDR3 consists of 14 residues. Germline CDR1 SGHRS, CDR2 YFSETQ. V was cut by 7 bases and J by 0 bases, with 14 bases left in between. The CDR3 region has the DNA TGCGCCAGCTCCCAAGACCCCGCCTCCTACGAGCAGTACTTC. It is translated as CASSQDPASYEQYF.

Points on this clone: The same CDR3 can be traced to other DNA sequences in this sample. The chain employs TRBV7-3 and TRBJ1-1; 7 bases fit TRBD1. V lost 6 bases to trimming and J lost 3 bases; unmatched junction nucleotides: 4. The CDR3 consists of 13 residues. Germline CDR1 is SGHTA and CDR2 is FQGTGA. The CDR3 reads CASSRQGDTEAFF. As DNA, the CDR3 is TGTGCCAGCAGTAGACAGGGTGACACTGAAGCTTTCTTT.

This clone was seen a few times. Other DNA variants within this sample encode the same CDR3. This CDR3 is CASSREGRWYGYTF. As DNA, the CDR3 is TGTGCCAGCAGCCGTGAGGGGAGGTGGTATGGCTACACCTTC. The chain has TRBV5-8 and TRBJ1-2; a possible D gene is TRBD1 (5 bases). There are 14 residues in the CDR3. V lost 4 bases to trimming and J lost 5 bases, with 15 bases between them. Looked up from germline, CDR1 is SGHTS and CDR2 is YDEGEE. Looking up the rest from reference TRBV5-8 and TRBJ1-2 gives the full variable domain: EAGVTQSPTHLIKTRGQQATLRCSPISGHTSVYWYQQALGLGLQFLLWYDEGEERNRGNFPPRFSGRQFPNYSSELNVNALELEDSALYLCASSREGRWYGYTFGSGTRLTVV.

This clone was observed a single time. The rearrangement uses TRBV5-1 and TRBJ2-1; 13 positions agree with TRBD2. The CDR3 length is 15 residues. With V trimmed by 4 bases and J by 10 bases, 8 bases remained unmatched. Germline V gene data show CDR1 as SGHRS and CDR2 as YFSETQ. CDR3 bases: TGCGCCAGCAGCAAAGGACTAGCGGGAGTGGGAGAGCAGTTCTTC. Amino acids: CASSKGLAGVGEQFF.

As for this clone: Other DNA sequences in this specimen translate into the identical CDR3. The CDR3 reads CASSSSRETQYF. The CDR3 DNA reads TGTGCCAGCAGCAGCAGCAGAGAGACCCAGTACTTC. J is TRBJ2-5 and V is TRBV2; no clear D gene. Per the germline V gene, CDR1 is SNHLY and CDR2 is FYNNEI. Trimming shortened V by 6 bases and J by 4 bases, and 9 bases separated the two germline ends. This CDR3 comprises 12 residues.

The V and J genes are TRBV6-1 and TRBJ1-6; D remains unclear. Looked up from germline, CDR1 is MNHNS and CDR2 is SASEGT. V lost 1 base and J 8 bases, leaving 9 bases between the germline ends. The CDR3 length is 14 residues. In DNA form, the CDR3 reads TGTGCCAGCAGTGAAGGGGCAAATTATTCACCCCTCCACTTT. Translated: CASSEGANYSPLHF.

Only one count was recorded for this clone. The V gene is TRBV11-2, the J gene TRBJ1-3, with D tentatively TRBD1 (6 bases). V dropped 0 bases and J dropped 3 bases, with 6 bases sitting between them. CDR1 is SGHAT, CDR2 FQNNGV, per germline. The CDR3 is 14 residues long. CDR3 bases: TGTGCCAGCAGCTTAGACAGGGGTGGAAACACCATATATTTT. Protein sequence: CASSLDRGGNTIYF.

V gene TRBV29-1 combines with J gene TRBJ2-3, with D possibly being TRBD2 (6 bases). V lost 4 bases, J lost 1 base, and 15 bases lay in between. Germline V gene lookup returns CDR1 SQVTM and CDR2 ANQGSEA. The CDR3 runs to 15 residues. CDR3 residues: CSVGPKTGGTDTQYF. DNA for the CDR3: TGCAGCGTTGGCCCTAAGACGGGGGGCACAGATACGCAGTATTTT.

The chain has TRBV7-3 and TRBJ2-5; no definite D call. Germline-derived CDR1 and CDR2 are SGHTA and FQGTGA. The V end was cut by 2 bases, the J end by 4 bases, with 8 bases between. The CDR3 length is 13 residues. CDR3 in amino acids: CASSLAWGETQYF. CDR3 DNA: TGTGCCAGCAGCTTAGCCTGGGGAGAGACCCAGTACTTC.

The sample holds one count of this clone. The genes are TRBV27 and TRBJ1-5; 7 bases are a match to TRBD1. Losses at the gene ends were 4 bases for V and 0 bases for J; bases not matched to a gene: 6. The germline CDR1 and CDR2 sequences are MNHEY and SMNVEV (reference sequence). This CDR3 is 16 amino acids long. CDR3 sequence reads: CASSYRGPYSNQPQHF. The CDR3 DNA reads as TGTGCCAGCAGTTACAGGGGCCCCTATAGCAATCAGCCCCAGCATTTT.

The sample holds a few counts of this clone. The chain links TRBV30 to TRBJ1-2; tentative D call: TRBD1 (5 bases). The germline V gene encodes CDR1 GTSNPN and CDR2 SVGIG (reference sequence). This CDR3 is 14 amino acids long. Between the trimmed V and J ends, which lost 2 bases and 3 bases, there was a span of 13 bases. The CDR3 DNA reads as TGTGCCTGGAGTCAAAGGTGGGGGGACTATGGCTACACCTTC. Protein product: CAWSQRWGDYGYTF.

This chain uses TRBV7-9 with TRBJ2-3; D is undetermined. The CDR3 loop spans 15 amino acids. V was cut by 0 bases and J by 4 bases, with 11 bases left in between. Germline V gives CDR1 SEHNR, CDR2 FQNEAQ (reference sequence). The DNA of the CDR3 is TGTGCCAGCAGCTTAGCGTCCCAGTCTTCAGATACGCAGTATTTT. This encodes CASSLASQSSDTQYF.

The chain has TRBV14 and TRBJ2-1; 7 nucleotides agree with TRBD1. The V gene end was trimmed by 6 bases and the J gene end by 4 bases; junction bases not matched to a gene: 9. The germline CDR1 and CDR2 sequences are SGHDN and FVKESK. The CDR3 length is 15 residues. The CDR3 loop is CASRPNRGDYNEQFF. In nucleotides, the CDR3 is TGTGCCAGCAGGCCTAACAGGGGAGATTACAATGAGCAGTTCTTC.

The CDR3 coding sequence is TGTGCCAGCAGTTCGGGTATGAACACTGAAGCTTTCTTT. Protein: CASSSGMNTEAFF. The V and J genes are TRBV27 and TRBJ1-1; D remains unclear. Germline V gene data show CDR1 as MNHEY and CDR2 as SMNVEV (reference sequence). The CDR3 consists of 13 residues. The V end was cut by 4 bases, the J end by 0 bases, with 6 bases between.

The chain is built from TRBV7-9 and TRBJ2-7; D call uncertain. Germline-derived CDR1 and CDR2 are SEHNR and FQNEAQ (reference sequence). CDR3 length: 12 amino acids. V was trimmed by 4 bases and J by 0 bases, leaving 4 bases between them. The chain's CDR3 is CASSSNSYEQYF. CDR3 bases: TGTGCCAGCAGCTCTAACTCCTACGAGCAGTACTTC.

The chain employs TRBV29-1 and TRBJ2-7, with unresolved D. The germline gives CDR1 SQVTM, CDR2 ANQGSEA. The length of the CDR3 is 12 residues. Trimming stripped 4 bases from V and 1 base from J, with 8 bases between. CDR3 nucleotides: TGCAGCGTTGTGGTCCGTTCCTACGAGCAGTACTTC. Amino acid sequence: CSVVVRSYEQYF.

On this clone itself: Since a much larger clone is just one base distant, this may be a read error. The genes are TRBV28 and TRBJ1-1; 8 nucleotides match TRBD1. Looked up from germline, CDR1 is MDHEN and CDR2 is SYDVKM. Trimming took 6 bases from V and 4 from J; bases not matched to a gene: 4. The CDR3 spans 13 residues. The CDR3 region has the DNA TGTGCCAGCAGCTATACAGGGGGCACTGAAGCTTTCTTT. Residues: CASSYTGGTEAFF.

The V and J genes are TRBV5-1 and TRBJ2-1, with D tentatively TRBD2 (5 bases). The CDR3 loop spans 13 amino acids. V shed 6 bases and J shed 8 bases, with 15 bases lying between them. Germline lookup yields CDR1 SGHRS and CDR2 YFSETQ. The CDR3 DNA sequence: TGCGCCAGCAACGAGGGCGTCCCGGATGAGCAGTTCTTC. Its translation: CASNEGVPDEQFF.